Following are 11 T cell receptor beta chains from one sample sequenced in a study of sequential checkpoint blockade in melanoma. Libraries were prepared by immunoSEQ multiplex PCR; TCRdb keeps only in-frame clonotypes and omits some of them. In the table there are 6,000 to 6,500 clones, approximately 51% of which are singletons. Treatment here: randomized to nivolumab then ipilimumab (arm A) or the reverse (arm B). Sequenced material: CD8+ T cells sorted from blood (inferred from file names), taken from a patient given nivolumab and ipilimumab in sequence. These receptors were taken from a human donor with melanoma.

The genes are TRBV18 and TRBJ1-1; TRBD1 aligns across 7 bases. Germline V gene lookup returns CDR1 KGHSH and CDR2 LQKENI. The CDR3 is 13 amino acids. J lost 7 bases, V lost 6 bases, and 8 bases had no gene match. DNA of the CDR3: TGTGCCAGCTCGCAACAGGGGAGTAATGAAGCTTTCTTT. Its protein product is CASSQQGSNEAFF. The full variable domain, its missing parts supplied by reference TRBV18 and TRBJ1-1, is NAGVMQNPRHLVRRRGQEARLRCSPMKGHSHVYWYRQLPEEGLKFMVYLQKENIIDESGMPKERFSAEFPKEGPSILRIQQVVRGDSAAYFCASSQQGSNEAFFGQGTRLTVV.

The V gene is TRBV6-5, the J gene TRBJ2-3; 10 nucleotides match TRBD1. Germline CDR1 MNHEY, CDR2 SVGAGI. V lost 0 bases to trimming and J lost 3 bases; unmatched junction nucleotides: 3. CDR3 size: 16 residues. The CDR3 region is CASSYSTGGETDTQYF. The CDR3 region has the DNA TGTGCCAGCAGTTACTCGACAGGGGGCGAAACAGATACGCAGTATTTT.

The chain links TRBV6-6 to TRBJ1-5; no firm D call. CDR1 is MNHNY and CDR2 is SVGAGI in the germline V gene (reference sequence). This CDR3 is built from 11 residues. V was cut by 4 bases and J by 7 bases, with 5 bases left in between. The CDR3 sequence is CASSFGQPQHF. DNA for the CDR3: TGTGCCAGCAGTTTCGGGCAGCCCCAGCATTTT.

V usage is TRBV23-1 and J usage is TRBJ1-3; unclear D gene. TRBV23-1 is an open reading frame whose function is uncertain. The CDR3 contains 18 residues. The V gene lost 5 bases and the J gene lost 2 bases, with 22 bases spanning the gap. The CDR3 reads CASSKTRIVRATGNTIYF. The CDR3 DNA sequence: TGCGCCAGCAGTAAAACCCGAATCGTCCGCGCAACTGGAAACACCATATATTTT.

This chain connects TRBV4-3 to TRBJ2-1; 14 bases align to TRBD2. CDR1 is LGHNA and CDR2 is YSLEER in the germline V gene. V shed 3 bases, J shed 8 bases, and the junction held 3 bases outside the gene matches. The CDR3 contains 15 residues. CDR3 protein: CASSQTSGRADEQFF. In nucleotides, the CDR3 is TGCGCCAGCAGCCAGACTAGCGGGAGGGCCGATGAGCAGTTCTTC.

V and J are TRBV7-8 and TRBJ2-3, with D unclear. V lost 1 base, J lost 3 bases, and 17 bases lay in between. The CDR3 covers 17 residues. Germline V lookup: CDR1 SGHVS, CDR2 FQNEAQ. The CDR3 nucleotides read TGTGCCAGCAGCTTAGTCTACATAGAGGTTGGTACAGATACGCAGTATTTT. Its protein is CASSLVYIEVGTDTQYF.

The rearrangement joins TRBV6-5 to TRBJ2-1, with 8 positions matching TRBD2. Germline CDR1 and CDR2: MNHEY and SVGAGI. The CDR3 has 14 residues. V was clipped by 6 bases and J by 9 bases; unmatched bases: 10. The CDR3 DNA reads as TGTGCCAGCAGCACCACGGGACTAGGCAGTGAGCAGTTCTTC. Translated: CASSTTGLGSEQFF.

This clone has a handful of counts. Within the sample, other DNA sequences also encode this same CDR3. The rearrangement uses TRBV9 and TRBJ2-7; 11 nucleotides align to TRBD1. The CDR3 runs to 15 residues. The germline V gene has CDR1 SGDLS and CDR2 YYNGEE. V was pared by 3 bases and J by 3 bases, with 5 bases of the junction left unmatched. CDR3 protein: CASSARTGGGYEQYF. In DNA, the CDR3 is TGTGCCAGCAGCGCCAGGACAGGGGGCGGCTACGAGCAGTACTTC.

The table lists this clone with a count of one. The genes are TRBV14 and TRBJ2-5, with TRBD1 identical over 10 bases. The DNA end is more similar to TRBJ2-7, so the J call may be wrong. CDR3 length equals 16 residues. CDR1 SGHDN and CDR2 FVKESK come from the germline V gene. The CDR3 loop reads CASSQTLGTGADEQYF. Written as DNA, the CDR3 is TGTGCCAGCAGCCAAACGCTAGGGACAGGGGCCGACGAGCAGTACTTC.

The chain is built from TRBV5-1 and TRBJ2-7; D perhaps matches TRBD2 (5 bases). Trimming took 3 bases from V and 4 from J, leaving 14 bases between them. The CDR3 consists of 14 residues. Germline CDR1 SGHRS, CDR2 YFSETQ. CDR3 sequence reads: CASSSSTKVYEQYF. The CDR3 nucleotides read TGCGCCAGCAGCTCTAGCACCAAGGTTTACGAGCAGTACTTC.

There are a few counts of this clone. The V call is TRBV19, the J call TRBJ2-1; TRBD2 agrees at 8 bases. V was pared by 2 bases and J by 7 bases, with 13 bases of the junction left unmatched. In germline, CDR1 is LNHDA, CDR2 SQIVND (reference sequence). The CDR3 consists of 17 residues. In nucleotides, the CDR3 is TGTGCCAGTAGTATAAGAATTGAGCGGGAGCTCGTGAATGAGCAGTTCTTC. The encoded protein is CASSIRIERELVNEQFF.